This is a list of T cell receptor beta chains from one sample in a study of blood T cell repertoires in COVID-19. Some clones are missing from TCRdb's copy, which holds only in-frame ones; the method was immunoSEQ multiplex PCR. The sample has some 120,000 clones; about nine tenths are singletons. Sequencing input: peripheral blood. Every receptor here comes from a human donor with active COVID-19. The donor label of this sample is uncertain. Each CDR3 is given with its conserved first and last residue. A D gene is named only where the DNA matches it firmly. Rows give clone size only sometimes, using once, few, many, or a class for an expanded clone.

cdr3_nt cdr3_aa j_call clone_size d_call v_call
TGTGCCCGCAGCGTAGGGGGGGGGTTTACACCCCTCCACTTT CARSVGGGFTPLHF TRBJ1-6 - - TRBV9
TGTGCCAGCAGTTACGCACTCAAGAGCTCTGGAAACACCATATATTTT CASSYALKSSGNTIYF TRBJ1-3 - - TRBV6-5
TGTGCCAGCAGGGGGACTACTCGCTCCTACGAGCAGTACTTC CASRGTTRSYEQYF TRBJ2-7 - TRBD2 TRBV6-5
TGTGCCAGCAGCTTCCCGGGAATTGAGCAGTTCTTC CASSFPGIEQFF TRBJ2-1 - - TRBV7-2
TGTGCCAGCAGCTTGGGGACAGGGGGCAGGACTGAAGCTTTCTTT CASSLGTGGRTEAFF TRBJ1-1 - TRBD1 TRBV7-9
TGTGCCAGTTCACAGGGTATTGCCTACGAGCAGTACTTC CASSQGIAYEQYF TRBJ2-7 once - TRBV27
TGTGCCAGCAGTTCGTTCACATCCGCACTAGCGGGAGCTACAGATACGCAGTATTTT CASSSFTSALAGATDTQYF TRBJ2-3 - TRBD2 TRBV28
TGCGCCAGCAGCGGGGGACTATTACGATCAGATACGCAGTATTTT CASSGGLLRSDTQYF TRBJ2-3 - TRBD2 TRBV5-1
TGTGCCAGCACCCTAGAGTTGGGGAGGGGTAATTCACCCCTCCACTTT CASTLELGRGNSPLHF TRBJ1-6 - - TRBV7-9
TGTGCCAGCAGCTACGGAGCGGGCGCTTACAATGAGCAGTTCTTC CASSYGAGAYNEQFF TRBJ2-1 many - TRBV5-4
TGTGCCAGCAGCTTAGGGGATGGACAGCGTAATCAGCCCCAGCATTTT CASSLGDGQRNQPQHF TRBJ1-5 - - TRBV7-9
TGTGCCAGCACGTCGGGGGGGGGTACCTACGAGCAGTACTTC CASTSGGGTYEQYF TRBJ2-7 - TRBD2 TRBV6-5
TGTGCCAGCCCGGGACAGAATTCCTACGAGCAGTACTTC CASPGQNSYEQYF TRBJ2-7 - TRBD1 TRBV28
TGTGCCAGCAGTCCGCGGGGGCCTGAAGTGACCCAGTACTTC CASSPRGPEVTQYF TRBJ2-5 - - TRBV6-2/TRBV6-3
TGCAGTGCTAGTTCTGGGAGCTCCTACGAGCAGTACTTC CSASSGSSYEQYF TRBJ2-7 - - TRBV20-1
TGTGCCAGCAGTGAAGGGTTGCGGGGGGGCAATGAGCAGTTCTTC CASSEGLRGGNEQFF TRBJ2-1 once TRBD2 TRBV2
TGTGCCAGCAGCGAGGGACAGGGGCTATACAATGAGCAGTTCTTC CASSEGQGLYNEQFF TRBJ2-1 once TRBD1 TRBV7-2
TGTGCCAGCAGCCTCGGGGTAGTTAATGGCTACACCTTC CASSLGVVNGYTF TRBJ1-2 - - TRBV5-5
TGCGCCAGCAGTGGACTAGCGGGGACCTACGAGCAGTACTTC CASSGLAGTYEQYF TRBJ2-7 - TRBD2 TRBV10-2
TGTGCCAGCAGCTTTACTACAGGCTACAATGAGCAGTTCTTC CASSFTTGYNEQFF TRBJ2-1 - - TRBV7-9
TGTGCCATCAGTGAGTCGGGGGGGATTCGGGAAGCTTTCTTT CAISESGGIREAFF TRBJ1-1 - - TRBV10-3
TGTGCCAGCAGATTCACCGGGACCTACGAGCAGTACTTC CASRFTGTYEQYF TRBJ2-7 - - TRBV2
TGTGCCAGCTCACCCAACAGGGGAGAAGCTTTCTTT CASSPNRGEAFF TRBJ1-1 - TRBD1 TRBV18
TGTGCCAGCACCTCTTGGGGCCGATCTTCCGCCTACGAGCAGTACTTC CASTSWGRSSAYEQYF TRBJ2-7 - - TRBV11-2
TGCGCCAGCAGTTCTACCTCAGGGGGCAATGAGCAGTTCTTC CASSSTSGGNEQFF TRBJ2-1 - TRBD1 TRBV10-1
TGTGCCAGCAGCCCTCGGGGGACTAGCGGGGTCGATACGCAGTATTTT CASSPRGTSGVDTQYF TRBJ2-3 - TRBD2 TRBV5-4
TGTGCCAGCAGTACAACTAGCTCTAGCACAGATACGCAGTATTTT CASSTTSSSTDTQYF TRBJ2-3 - - TRBV2
TGTGCCAGCAGCTACACCGTGGGGCGAGGCACCGGGGAGCTGTTTTTT CASSYTVGRGTGELFF TRBJ2-2 - - TRBV14
TGTGCCAGCTCACCTCCCGGACTAGCGGGGGGCGGGGTTGAGCAGTTCTTC CASSPPGLAGGGVEQFF TRBJ2-1 - TRBD2 TRBV18
TGCGCCAGCAGGCCCCCTTCGAGGGGACTAGTTATTTATGGCTACACCTTC CASRPPSRGLVIYGYTF TRBJ1-2 many - TRBV5-1
TGTGCCAGCAGCTTCCGTGACTCTAACTATGGCTACACCTTC CASSFRDSNYGYTF TRBJ1-2 few - TRBV7-2
TGTGCCAGCGGGAGGGGTAGGGACACTGAAGCTTTCTTT CASGRGRDTEAFF TRBJ1-1 - - TRBV6-5
TGTGCCAGCAGCCTGAAATGGACTAGCGGGGGAAACATTCAGTACTTC CASSLKWTSGGNIQYF TRBJ2-4 - TRBD2 TRBV3-1/TRBV3-2
TGTGCCAGCAGACCCGACAGGGGGCTTGGCTACACCTTC CASRPDRGLGYTF TRBJ1-2 - TRBD1 TRBV6-5
TGTGCCAGCAGAGCAGACAGTTCCTACGAGCAGTACTTC CASRADSSYEQYF TRBJ2-7 - - TRBV6-5
TGTGCCAGCAGCCAATTGGAGGGAATGAACACTGAAGCTTTCTTT CASSQLEGMNTEAFF TRBJ1-1 - - TRBV14
TGTGCCAGCAGTTACGGGAGCTGGCGGGGTGGCTCTGGGGCCAACGTCCTGACTTTC CASSYGSWRGGSGANVLTF TRBJ2-6 - - TRBV5-6
TGCGCCAGCAGCTTGGTTGGGCAGGGTAGCTATGGCTACACCTTC CASSLVGQGSYGYTF TRBJ1-2 - - TRBV5-1
TGTGCCAGCAGCTTTGGGAGTAGCGGGGGGGCATACGAGCAGTACTTC CASSFGSSGGAYEQYF TRBJ2-7 - TRBD2 TRBV5-4
TGTGCCAGCAGCCTAATAGGGCAGGGCTATGGCTACACCTTC CASSLIGQGYGYTF TRBJ1-2 - - TRBV7-2